The entry below describes one TCR beta chain. The target of this receptor is not known. There are no base qualities to consult, and no much larger clone falls within one base. The data derive from a study of cytomegalovirus exposure and HLA in healthy donors (dated 2017 in TCRdb). The study in broad terms: According to a later analysis, the roughly 120 validation repertoires were produced on the same platform as the 600 to 850 repertoires of the first cohort. The study aimed to test whether cataloging public T cell receptors could reveal signatures of past pathogen exposure. Besides the first cohort of approximately 710 subjects, a separate validation cohort made up of over a hundred different subjects was used. To predict cytomegalovirus infection status, the study combined high-throughput TCR immunosequencing, statistical association of individual TCRs with disease status, and machine learning.

The donors belonged to the validation cohort of approximately 130 subjects, which was separate from the approximately 700-subject first cohort. The library was prepared using the immunoSEQ multiplex PCR assay. The published analysis was carried out like this. A statistical classification framework was built to diagnose cytomegalovirus status from the catalog of TCR beta chain sequences. The clones in this table, taken by TCRdb from immuneACCESS, are in-frame only. Not every clone is retained; where verified, under half of the shortfall comes from an unresolved V gene, and the cause of the rest is unknown. D and trimming were read from the DNA, whereas the V and J calls and clone size are those reported in that table. Within this sample are 120,000 or so clones, with 89% of them counted one time only. The top ten hold 1.1% of the sample. V is cut by 3 bases and J by 9 bases, and the space between the germline ends is 21 bases. The germline V gene sets CDR1 to KGHSH and CDR2 to LQKENI. The CDR3 starts with the cysteine, ends with the valine, and has 15 residues. Just the 45-base CDR3 DNA is kept, in frame starting at base 1.

Broader findings and caveats from the paper: A later analysis found that TCRs clustered in the first cohort also tended to co-occur in the 120 validation repertoires, with 90% to 95% of cluster scores above 0. A later analysis had no HLA typing for the validation cohort, so co-occurrence there was scored across all 130 or so repertoires. Across donors, most TCR sequences were observed very rarely, whereas some public TCRs were present in many individuals. The authors suggested that the approach could potentially be extended to other disease states and immunological phenotypes. In vitro tests confirmed that a few of the cytomegalovirus-associated TCR beta chains recognize cytomegalovirus antigens. The classifier was reported to diagnose cytomegalovirus status with high specificity and sensitivity in both the original and validation cohorts. The study gave a list of some 150 TCR beta chains associated with cytomegalovirus.

The sequenced sample was PBMCs. This TCR was sampled from a woman between 18 and 29 years old in good health and CMV-seronegative. This receptor chain uses TRBV18 and TRBJ2-7, and possibly TRBD2, on 6 matching bases. The bases read TGTGCCAGCTCACCGGGAGGTGAGGGAAGGATTACGCAGTACGTC. This sequence encodes CASSPGGEGRITQYV.